This TCR beta chain was identified in a study of T cells expressing NK-cell markers. Study-wide background: Repertoires of TCR beta were obtained from T cells sorted as CD3+CD56+NKG2C+, CD3+CD56+NKG2C- and CD3+CD56-NKG2C+.

Per the germline V gene, CDR1 is MGHRA and CDR2 is YSYEKL. The CDR3 runs 15 residues. TCRdb reprocessed the 5' RACE reads and stores each CDR3 protein as one record, lacking DNA. The sample is made up of about 460,000 distinct CDR3 sequences, and the top ten hold roughly 1.4% of it. Sequences were obtained from blood T cells: a sorted CD56 or NKG2C T cell subset, CD4+ or CD8+ T cells, or bulk PBMC T cells (not recorded which). The origin of this receptor is a woman aged 45-60 years in good health. The chain combines TRBV4-1 with TRBJ2-1; TCRdb returns TRBD2, unconfirmable since there is no DNA. The CDR3 region is CASSQDSSGLAGSFF.